The clone carrying this T cell receptor (beta chain) was counted only a few times. Its antigen is currently unknown. This entry comes from a study of T cells after yellow fever vaccination. Study conclusions and caveats: Abundant clonotypes from the bulk population could get into FACS-sorted repertoires as contaminants. Weaker in magnitude, the secondary response showed a faster peak on day 5 versus 15. Reappearance after the booster was seen for most primary-vaccination clones, at roughly 96% CD4 and about 90% CD8.

The CDR3 is made up of 11 amino acids. The V and J ends lost 1 base and 12 bases respectively, with 10 bases between them. Germline CDR1 and CDR2: DFQATT and SNEGSKA (reference sequence). Making TCR cDNA involved 5'RACE template switching, which added UMIs and a universal primer site. A single record per CDR3 protein comes from TCRdb applying MiXCR to the 5' RACE reads. The sample has hundreds of thousands of distinct CDR3 sequences, over 4.5% seen once. This clonotype was obtained from a man in his late teens or twenties who received the YFV17D yellow fever vaccine. The chain recombines TRBV20-1 with TRBJ2-1; D is unresolved. The sample in question was CD4+ T cells sorted from PBMCs, obtained on the day of the yellow fever booster vaccination. CDR3 nucleotides: TGCAGTGCTAGAGCCCCGCCTGGGCAGTTCTTC. It encodes CSARAPPGQFF.